This is a list of T cell receptor beta chains from one sample in a study of T cell repertoires in cytomegalovirus infection. TCRdb independently ran MiXCR on the reads; one entry per CDR3 protein. This table has around 900,000 distinct CDR3 sequences, 30% to 40% appearing once. These receptors' antigens are unknown. The input for sequencing was cultured CD8+ T cells from PBMCs, taken from culture after CMV antigen stimulation. These receptors originate from a human donor in good health (CMV status not recorded). Some clones in this sample may be carry-over from other donors' samples. Each CDR3 is given with its conserved first and last residue. A D gene is named only where the DNA matches it firmly. Rows give clone size only sometimes, using once, few, many, or a class for an expanded clone.

clone size	D gene	J gene	V gene	CDR3 protein	CDR3 DNA
-	-	TRBJ2-2	TRBV5-6	CASSFTGSLNTGELFF	TGTGCCAGCAGCTTCACAGGGTCATTAAACACCGGGGAGCTGTTTTTT
few	TRBD1	TRBJ2-1	TRBV11-2	CASSSAGQGSYNEQFF	TGTGCCAGCAGCTCGGCCGGACAGGGCTCCTACAATGAGCAGTTCTTC
-	-	TRBJ2-4	TRBV11-2	CASSLRLGELAKNIQYF	TGTGCCAGCAGCTTACGTCTCGGGGAACTAGCCAAAAACATTCAGTACTTC
few	-	TRBJ2-4	TRBV29-1	CSVEDLHPKNIQYF	TGCAGCGTTGAAGATCTCCACCCCAAAAACATTCAGTACTTC
-	TRBD2	TRBJ2-5	TRBV12-3/TRBV12-4	CASSLATSGPLATQYF	TGTGCCAGCAGTTTAGCGACTAGCGGGCCCTTGGCGACCCAGTACTTC
-	-	TRBJ1-5	TRBV4-1	CASSLFSTAAPQPQHF	TGCGCCAGCAGCCTTTTTTCAACGGCAGCTCCGCAGCCCCAGCATTTT
few	-	TRBJ2-2	TRBV25-1	CASSEPGALTAGELFF	TGTGCCAGCAGTGAACCAGGGGCCCTAACGGCCGGGGAGCTGTTTTTT
few	-	TRBJ1-5	TRBV7-5	CISVPEGTNSNQPQHF	-
-	-	TRBJ1-1	TRBV10-3	CAISDKGGVTEAFF	TGTGCCATCAGTGACAAGGGGGGAGTGACTGAAGCTTTCTTT
-	-	TRBJ1-1	TRBV19	CASTPDTTYTEAFF	TGTGCCAGTACCCCGGACACTACATACACTGAAGCTTTCTTT
-	-	TRBJ2-5	TRBV24-1	CATSERTEETQYF	TGTGCCACCAGTGAACGGACAGAAGAGACCCAGTACTTC
few	-	TRBJ1-1	TRBV27	CASSASTGEAFF	TGTGCCAGCAGTGCGAGCACCGGAGAGGCTTTCTTT
-	-	TRBJ1-4	TRBV6-5	CASSYSTGNEKLFF	TGTGCCAGCAGTTACTCAACAGGGAATGAAAAACTGTTTTTT
many	-	TRBJ2-3	TRBV6-1	CASSAEREPVPSTDTQYF	TGTGCCAGCAGTGCAGAACGGGAGCCTGTCCCTAGCACAGATACGCAGTATTTT
many	-	TRBJ2-1	TRBV7-9	CASSLADSGPETDEQFF	TGTGCCAGCAGCTTAGCGGATTCGGGGCCGGAGACCGATGAGCAGTTCTTC
-	TRBD1	TRBJ1-2	TRBV4-1	CASSGTGGANYGYTF	TGCGCCAGCAGCGGGACAGGGGGCGCTAACTATGGCTACACCTTC
few	TRBD1	TRBJ1-1	TRBV7-8	CASSKNRDRGWSRDTEAFF	TGTGCCAGCAGCAAGAACCGGGACAGGGGGTGGTCGAGAGACACTGAAGCTTTCTTT
-	-	TRBJ2-1	TRBV27	CASSLRARGNEQFF	TGTGCCAGCAGTTTAAGGGCCAGGGGTAATGAGCAGTTCTTC
few	-	TRBJ2-2	TRBV6-2/TRBV6-3	CASSTPSVQGPGELFF	TGTGCCAGCAGTACCCCGTCTGTCCAGGGCCCCGGGGAGCTGTTTTTT
many	-	TRBJ2-3	TRBV7-6	CASRSGREKPTDTQYF	TGTGCCAGCAGATCTGGAAGGGAGAAGCCCACAGATACGCAGTATTTT
-	-	TRBJ2-3	TRBV7-6	CASSLEQGNQDTQYF	TGTGCCAGCAGCTTAGAGCAGGGAAATCAAGATACGCAGTATTTT
few	TRBD1	TRBJ2-5	TRBV10-2	CASRDREVEETQYF	TGCGCCAGCAGGGACAGGGAGGTGGAAGAGACCCAGTACTTC
many	-	TRBJ1-2	TRBV7-9	CASSFTRVDNYGYTF	TGTGCCAGCAGCTTTACAAGGGTTGACAACTATGGCTACACCTTC
few	-	TRBJ2-2	TRBV27	CASSARGRVTGELFF	TGTGCCAGCAGTGCCCGTGGCAGGGTCACCGGGGAGCTGTTTTTT
-	-	TRBJ2-2	TRBV6-6	CASSYSTQGANTGELFF	TGTGCCAGCAGTTACTCGACTCAGGGTGCCAACACCGGGGAGCTGTTTTTT
few	TRBD1	TRBJ1-3	TRBV7-9	CASRQGAGGNTIYF	TGTGCCAGCAGACAGGGGGCCGGAGGAAACACCATATATTTT
few	TRBD2	TRBJ2-2	TRBV7-8	CASSQKLAGSNTGELFF	TGTGCCAGCAGCCAAAAACTAGCGGGGTCTAACACCGGGGAGCTGTTTTTT
-	TRBD2	TRBJ2-2	TRBV7-6	CASSGDFTGELFF	TGTGCTAGCAGCGGGGACTTCACCGGGGAGCTGTTTTTT
-	-	TRBJ1-1	TRBV10-3	CAISESKWQGRTEAFF	TGTGCCATCAGTGAGTCGAAATGGCAGGGAAGGACTGAAGCTTTCTTT
-	-	TRBJ1-2	TRBV5-4	CASTPPAGAEKPGYGYTF	TGTGCCAGCACCCCTCCAGCAGGGGCGGAAAAACCAGGCTATGGCTACACCTTC
few	-	TRBJ2-3	TRBV7-9	CASSHRDLTDTQYF	TGTGCCAGCAGCCACAGGGATTTGACAGATACGCAGTATTTT
few	-	TRBJ1-3	TRBV6-6	CASRWDYTIYF	TGTGCCAGCAGGTGGGACTACACCATATATTTT
few	-	TRBJ2-1	TRBV15	CATSRGRNEQFF	TGTGCCACCAGCAGAGGAAGAAATGAGCAGTTCTTC
few	-	TRBJ2-3	TRBV7-2	CATRGGATDTQYF	TGTGCCACCAGGGGGGGGGCAACAGATACGCAGTATTTT
few	-	TRBJ2-7	TRBV2	CASSGDRDYEQYF	TGTGCCAGCAGTGGGGACCGCGACTACGAGCAGTACTTC
many	TRBD1	TRBJ2-7	TRBV7-2	CASSLWDRGYEQYF	TGTGCCAGCAGCTTATGGGACAGGGGGTACGAGCAGTACTTC
few	-	TRBJ1-2	TRBV29-1	CSVEGPGYGYTF	TGCAGCGTTGAAGGTCCAGGGTATGGCTACACCTTC
-	-	TRBJ2-2	TRBV29-1	CSVEWLTGELFF	TGCAGCGTTGAGTGGTTAACCGGGGAGCTGTTTTTT
-	TRBD2	TRBJ2-3	TRBV6-1	CASSDPLAGGLADTQYF	TGTGCCAGCAGTGACCCACTAGCGGGGGGGCTCGCAGATACGCAGTATTTT
many	-	TRBJ2-5	TRBV12-3/TRBV12-4	CASSLARSGQETQYF	TGTGCCAGCAGTCTAGCTCGGTCAGGGCAAGAGACCCAGTACTTC
-	TRBD2	TRBJ2-3	TRBV27	CASSWAASGGMDTQYF	TGTGCCAGCAGTTGGGCGGCTAGCGGGGGGATGGATACGCAGTATTTT
-	TRBD1	TRBJ2-5	TRBV6-5	CASSYSAGTGKETQYF	TGTGCCAGCAGTTACTCGGCCGGGACAGGGAAGGAGACCCAGTACTTC
-	-	TRBJ1-1	TRBV4-1	CASSQEARQLLNLNTEAFF	TGCGCCAGCAGCCAAGAAGCTAGGCAGCTTCTAAATTTGAACACTGAAGCTTTCTTT
-	-	TRBJ1-6	TRBV6-2/TRBV6-3	CASSYPTDGGSSYNSPLHF	TGTGCCAGCAGTTACCCCACTGACGGGGGCAGCTCCTATAATTCACCCCTCCACTTT
many	-	TRBJ1-1	TRBV7-2	CASSRPMDSRAFF	TGTGCCAGCAGCCGCCCGATGGACAGTCGGGCTTTCTTT
few	TRBD1	TRBJ1-2	TRBV29-1	CSGSTGDPSGYGYTF	TGCAGCGGGTCTACAGGGGATCCCTCCGGCTATGGCTACACCTTC
-	-	TRBJ2-2	TRBV6-1	CASRDVMGQNTGELFF	TGTGCCAGCAGGGATGTCATGGGACAGAACACCGGGGAGCTGTTTTTT
-	-	TRBJ2-2	TRBV19	CASSTWTANTGELFF	TGTGCCAGTAGCACTTGGACGGCGAACACCGGGGAGCTGTTTTTT
-	-	TRBJ2-5	TRBV28	CASSSFGFRQFQETQYF	TGTGCCAGCAGTTCATTTGGGTTTCGACAGTTCCAAGAGACCCAGTACTTC
-	TRBD2	TRBJ2-2	TRBV29-1	CSVEGTSGGLNTGELFF	TGCAGCGTTGAAGGGACTAGCGGGGGCCTCAACACCGGGGAGCTGTTTTTT
-	-	TRBJ1-4	TRBV6-5	CASGYRVYFAGEKLFF	TGTGCCAGCGGTTACAGGGTCTACTTCGCGGGTGAAAAACTGTTTTTT
-	-	TRBJ1-1	TRBV7-6	CASSLEKGPFEAFF	TGTGCCAGCAGCTTAGAAAAGGGACCTTTTGAAGCTTTCTTT
-	-	TRBJ2-1	TRBV7-9	CASSSNVESSYNEQFF	TGTGCCAGCAGCTCGAACGTGGAAAGCTCCTACAATGAGCAGTTCTTC
-	-	TRBJ1-4	TRBV19	CASTRRETEKLFF	TGTGCCAGCACCAGGCGGGAAACCGAAAAACTGTTTTTT
-	-	TRBJ2-2	TRBV19	CASSTGRPNTGELFF	TGTGCCAGTAGTACAGGACGGCCGAACACCGGGGAGCTGTTTTTT
many	TRBD1	TRBJ2-2	TRBV6-1	CASGDRLDTGELFF	TGTGCCAGTGGGGACAGGCTGGACACCGGGGAGCTGTTTTTT
few	-	TRBJ2-7	TRBV9	CASSAYGGPPSYEQYF	TGTGCCAGCAGCGCCTATGGGGGTCCTCCATCCTACGAGCAGTACTTC
few	-	TRBJ2-1	TRBV6-5	CASSYGSYSSYNEQFF	TGTGCCAGCAGTTATGGGTCTTATAGCTCCTACAATGAGCAGTTCTTC
-	-	TRBJ2-2	TRBV6-6	CANSPRPNTGELFF	TGTGCCAACAGTCCCCGCCCGAACACCGGGGAGCTGTTTTTT